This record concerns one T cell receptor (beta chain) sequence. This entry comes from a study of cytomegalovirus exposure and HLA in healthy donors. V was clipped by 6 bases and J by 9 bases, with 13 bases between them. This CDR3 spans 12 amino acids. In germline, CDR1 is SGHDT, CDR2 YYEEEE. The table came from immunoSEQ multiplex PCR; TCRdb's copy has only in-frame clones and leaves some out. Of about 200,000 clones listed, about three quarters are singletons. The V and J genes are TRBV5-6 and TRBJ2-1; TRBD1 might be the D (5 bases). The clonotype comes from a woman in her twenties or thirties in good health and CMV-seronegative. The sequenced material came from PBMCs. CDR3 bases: TGTGCCAGCAATCAGGGTATTGCTGAGCAGTTCTTC. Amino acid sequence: CASNQGIAEQFF. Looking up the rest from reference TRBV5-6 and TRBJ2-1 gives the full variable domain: DAGVTQSPTHLIKTRGQQVTLRCSPKSGHDTVSWYQQALGQGPQFIFQYYEEEERQRGNFPDRFSGHQFPNYSSELNVNALLLGDSALYLCASNQGIAEQFFGPGTRLTVL.